The rows below give T cell receptor beta chains drawn from one sample of a study of blood T cells in healthy people across ages. TCRdb re-analysed the 5' RACE reads in MiXCR, keeping a single row per CDR3 protein. Of approximately 900,000 distinct CDR3 sequences listed, 48% are singletons. What was sequenced was blood. The receptors were gathered from a man aged 25-40 years in good health. Each CDR3 is given with its conserved first and last residue. D genes are given only for firm matches. Some rows have no size entry. The others give once, few or many, or a class for an expanded clone.

j_call: TRBJ1-2; v_call: TRBV7-2; clone_size: -; d_call: -; cdr3_aa: CASRVWNYGYTF; cdr3_nt: TGTGCCAGCAGGGTATGGAACTATGGCTACACCTTC
j_call: TRBJ2-7; v_call: TRBV5-1; clone_size: -; d_call: TRBD2; cdr3_aa: CASSLVALSGGSYEQYF; cdr3_nt: TGCGCCAGCAGCCTGGTTGCCCTTAGCGGGGGGTCCTACGAGCAGTACTTC
j_call: TRBJ1-1; v_call: TRBV10-3; clone_size: few; d_call: -; cdr3_aa: CAISGGPEAFF; cdr3_nt: TGTGCCATCTCTGGGGGCCCTGAAGCTTTCTTT
j_call: TRBJ2-4; v_call: TRBV6-6; clone_size: -; d_call: -; cdr3_aa: CASTSAKNIQYF; cdr3_nt: TGTGCCAGTACGTCAGCCAAAAACATTCAGTACTTC
j_call: TRBJ2-5; v_call: TRBV7-3; clone_size: -; d_call: -; cdr3_aa: CASSSHPGETQYF; cdr3_nt: TGTGCCAGCAGCTCGCACCCCGGAGAGACCCAGTACTTC
j_call: TRBJ2-7; v_call: TRBV7-2; clone_size: few; d_call: TRBD1; cdr3_aa: CASSLYQGAYYEQYF; cdr3_nt: TGTGCCAGCAGCTTATATCAGGGGGCTTACTACGAGCAGTACTTC
j_call: TRBJ2-1; v_call: TRBV4-1; clone_size: once; d_call: TRBD2; cdr3_aa: CASSQTSSGPEQFF; cdr3_nt: TGCGCCAGCAGCCAGACCTCTAGCGGTCCCGAGCAGTTCTTC
j_call: TRBJ2-1; v_call: TRBV5-6; clone_size: -; d_call: TRBD1; cdr3_aa: CASRDRGDEQFF; cdr3_nt: TGTGCCAGCAGGGACAGGGGTGATGAGCAGTTCTTC
j_call: TRBJ2-1; v_call: TRBV11-3; clone_size: -; d_call: -; cdr3_aa: CASSLSGQQFF; cdr3_nt: TGTGCCAGCAGCTTAAGTGGGCAGCAGTTCTTC
j_call: TRBJ2-7; v_call: TRBV3-1; clone_size: -; d_call: -; cdr3_aa: CASSHRDNPYEQYF; cdr3_nt: TGTGCCAGCAGCCACCGGGACAACCCCTACGAGCAGTACTTC
j_call: TRBJ1-1; v_call: TRBV12-3/TRBV12-4; clone_size: -; d_call: -; cdr3_aa: CASSPIRDTALAFF; cdr3_nt: TGTGCCAGCAGTCCCATCCGGGACACCGCTCTTGCTTTCTTT
j_call: TRBJ2-3; v_call: TRBV21-1; clone_size: -; d_call: -; cdr3_aa: CASSRNPGQRTDTQYF; cdr3_nt: TGTGCCAGCAGCCGGAACCCCGGACAGAGGACAGATACGCAGTATTTT
j_call: TRBJ2-1; v_call: TRBV20-1; clone_size: -; d_call: TRBD2; cdr3_aa: CSASGTSGGAEQFF; cdr3_nt: TGCAGTGCTTCCGGGACTAGCGGGGGGGCTGAGCAGTTCTTC
j_call: TRBJ2-3; v_call: TRBV29-1; clone_size: many; d_call: TRBD1; cdr3_aa: CSGNLDRAPDTQYF; cdr3_nt: TGCAGCGGGAACTTGGACAGGGCCCCAGATACGCAGTATTTT
j_call: TRBJ2-1; v_call: TRBV2; clone_size: -; d_call: -; cdr3_aa: CASSDRQEQFF; cdr3_nt: TGTGCCAGCAGTGATCGGCAAGAGCAGTTCTTC
j_call: TRBJ2-5; v_call: TRBV5-6; clone_size: few; d_call: -; cdr3_aa: CASSLWTAQETQYF; cdr3_nt: TGTGCCAGCAGCCTATGGACAGCTCAAGAGACCCAGTACTTC
j_call: TRBJ1-5; v_call: TRBV6-6; clone_size: few; d_call: TRBD1; cdr3_aa: CASSYGQGGNQPQHF; cdr3_nt: TGTGCCAGCAGTTACGGACAGGGGGGCAATCAGCCCCAGCATTTT
j_call: TRBJ2-3; v_call: TRBV29-1; clone_size: many; d_call: -; cdr3_aa: CSVEGDSTDTQYF; cdr3_nt: TGCAGCGTTGAAGGGGACAGCACAGATACGCAGTATTTT
j_call: TRBJ2-7; v_call: TRBV6-5; clone_size: -; d_call: -; cdr3_aa: CASSYKGIEYF; cdr3_nt: TGTGCCAGCAGTTATAAGGGGATTGAGTACTTC
j_call: TRBJ1-5; v_call: TRBV4-2; clone_size: -; d_call: -; cdr3_aa: CASSPSIREPQHF; cdr3_nt: TGTGCCAGCAGCCCGAGTATCAGGGAGCCCCAGCATTTT
j_call: TRBJ2-1; v_call: TRBV20-1; clone_size: few; d_call: -; cdr3_aa: CSAVLLGGNEQFF; cdr3_nt: TGCAGTGCTGTACTCTTAGGGGGCAATGAGCAGTTCTTC
j_call: TRBJ2-5; v_call: TRBV7-9; clone_size: -; d_call: TRBD1; cdr3_aa: CASSQGQGPLLVDQETQYF; cdr3_nt: TGTGCCAGCAGCCAGGGACAGGGGCCCTTACTTGTCGATCAAGAGACCCAGTACTTC
j_call: TRBJ2-1; v_call: TRBV5-1; clone_size: -; d_call: TRBD1; cdr3_aa: CASRAPGTVTYNEQFF; cdr3_nt: TGCGCCAGCAGAGCCCCGGGGACAGTTACCTACAATGAGCAGTTCTTC
j_call: TRBJ2-5; v_call: TRBV7-9; clone_size: many; d_call: -; cdr3_aa: CASSLGTVQETQYF; cdr3_nt: TGTGCCAGCAGCTTAGGGACGGTCCAAGAGACCCAGTACTTC
j_call: TRBJ2-3; v_call: TRBV7-2; clone_size: many; d_call: TRBD2; cdr3_aa: CASSSPSGGTDTQYF; cdr3_nt: TGTGCCAGCAGCTCCCCTAGCGGGGGCACAGATACGCAGTATTTT
j_call: TRBJ1-2; v_call: TRBV21-1; clone_size: -; d_call: -; cdr3_aa: CASTYRGGYGYTF; cdr3_nt: TGTGCCAGCACCTACAGGGGCGGCTATGGCTACACCTTC
j_call: TRBJ2-6; v_call: TRBV24-1; clone_size: -; d_call: -; cdr3_aa: CATSEGIGGANVLTF; cdr3_nt: TGTGCCACCAGTGAGGGGATTGGTGGGGCCAACGTCCTGACTTTC
j_call: TRBJ2-1; v_call: TRBV4-1; clone_size: -; d_call: TRBD2; cdr3_aa: CASSQDQTSGVYNEQFF; cdr3_nt: TGCGCCAGCAGCCAAGATCAGACTAGCGGGGTGTACAATGAGCAGTTCTTC
j_call: TRBJ1-6; v_call: TRBV4-3; clone_size: -; d_call: -; cdr3_aa: CASSQEVTGARGSPLHF; cdr3_nt: TGCGCCAGCAGCCAAGAAGTAACCGGAGCCCGTGGTTCACCCCTCCACTTT
j_call: TRBJ2-7; v_call: TRBV20-1; clone_size: few; d_call: -; cdr3_aa: CSARPLTGGPYEQYF; cdr3_nt: TGCAGTGCTAGACCCTTGACGGGTGGTCCCTACGAGCAGTACTTC
j_call: TRBJ2-5; v_call: TRBV27; clone_size: once; d_call: TRBD1; cdr3_aa: CASSVGPGQAQETQYF; cdr3_nt: TGTGCCAGCAGTGTAGGACCGGGACAGGCACAAGAGACCCAGTACTTC
j_call: TRBJ2-7; v_call: TRBV6-2/TRBV6-3; clone_size: -; d_call: TRBD1; cdr3_aa: CASSFVSGQGGPYEQYF; cdr3_nt: TGTGCCAGCAGTTTCGTTTCCGGACAGGGGGGCCCCTACGAGCAGTACTTC
j_call: TRBJ1-5; v_call: TRBV29-1; clone_size: few; d_call: TRBD1; cdr3_aa: CSVVFGTDNQPQHF; cdr3_nt: TGCAGCGTTGTGTTCGGGACAGACAATCAGCCCCAGCATTTT
j_call: TRBJ1-5; v_call: TRBV5-1; clone_size: -; d_call: -; cdr3_aa: CASSLSTGSYQPQHF; cdr3_nt: TGCGCCAGCAGCTTGTCTACAGGGTCGTATCAGCCCCAGCATTTT
j_call: TRBJ2-7; v_call: TRBV5-1; clone_size: -; d_call: -; cdr3_aa: CASSLVQGYYEQYF; cdr3_nt: TGCGCCAGCAGCTTGGTTCAGGGGTACTACGAGCAGTACTTC
j_call: TRBJ2-6; v_call: TRBV15; clone_size: -; d_call: -; cdr3_aa: CATQDLESTSGANVLTF; cdr3_nt: TGTGCCACCCAGGACCTAGAGTCAACCTCTGGGGCCAATGTCCTGACTTTC
j_call: TRBJ2-1; v_call: TRBV20-1; clone_size: few; d_call: -; cdr3_aa: CSPGGQALPRPNEQFF; cdr3_nt: TGCAGTCCCGGGGGCCAGGCTCTCCCTCGTCCCAATGAGCAGTTCTTC
j_call: TRBJ2-7; v_call: TRBV12-3/TRBV12-4; clone_size: -; d_call: TRBD1; cdr3_aa: CASSLGAGGNEQYF; cdr3_nt: TGTGCCAGCAGTTTAGGGGCAGGGGGCAACGAGCAGTACTTC
j_call: TRBJ1-2; v_call: TRBV4-3; clone_size: few; d_call: -; cdr3_aa: CASSQASAFFNYGYTF; cdr3_nt: TGCGCCAGCAGCCAAGCATCGGCTTTTTTCAACTATGGCTACACCTTC
j_call: TRBJ2-5; v_call: TRBV4-3; clone_size: once; d_call: -; cdr3_aa: CASSQDHRTTREQYF; cdr3_nt: TGCGCCAGCAGCCAAGATCACAGGACAACGAGGGAGCAGTACTTC
j_call: TRBJ2-1; v_call: TRBV3-1; clone_size: -; d_call: -; cdr3_aa: CASTGPRGEQFF; cdr3_nt: TGTGCCAGCACCGGGCCCCGGGGTGAGCAGTTCTTC
j_call: TRBJ1-2; v_call: TRBV27; clone_size: many; d_call: -; cdr3_aa: CASSLAASYGYTF; cdr3_nt: TGTGCCAGCAGTTTGGCCGCCTCCTATGGCTACACCTTC
j_call: TRBJ2-7; v_call: TRBV28; clone_size: many; d_call: -; cdr3_aa: CASSPDKGVRSYEQYF; cdr3_nt: TGTGCCAGCAGTCCCGATAAAGGGGTAAGGTCCTACGAGCAGTACTTC
j_call: TRBJ2-4; v_call: TRBV7-2; clone_size: -; d_call: -; cdr3_aa: CASSLRNIQYF; cdr3_nt: TGTGCCAGCAGCTTGAGAAACATTCAGTACTTC
j_call: TRBJ2-7; v_call: TRBV28; clone_size: -; d_call: TRBD2; cdr3_aa: CASDSGGRYEQYF; cdr3_nt: TGTGCCAGCGACTCGGGGGGAAGGTACGAGCAGTACTTC
j_call: TRBJ2-7; v_call: TRBV7-2; clone_size: many; d_call: TRBD1; cdr3_aa: CASSFDRGSYEQYF; cdr3_nt: TGTGCCAGCAGTTTTGACAGGGGTTCCTACGAGCAGTACTTC
j_call: TRBJ2-5; v_call: TRBV5-1; clone_size: many; d_call: -; cdr3_aa: CASSLGGMETQYF; cdr3_nt: TGCGCCAGCAGCTTAGGGGGGATGGAGACCCAGTACTTC
j_call: TRBJ1-1; v_call: TRBV10-3; clone_size: -; d_call: -; cdr3_aa: CAISTTNTEAFF; cdr3_nt: TGTGCCATTTCTACAACGAACACTGAAGCTTTCTTT
j_call: TRBJ2-7; v_call: TRBV7-2; clone_size: many; d_call: -; cdr3_aa: CASSLFSYEQYF; cdr3_nt: TGTGCCAGCAGCTTATTTTCCTACGAGCAGTACTTC